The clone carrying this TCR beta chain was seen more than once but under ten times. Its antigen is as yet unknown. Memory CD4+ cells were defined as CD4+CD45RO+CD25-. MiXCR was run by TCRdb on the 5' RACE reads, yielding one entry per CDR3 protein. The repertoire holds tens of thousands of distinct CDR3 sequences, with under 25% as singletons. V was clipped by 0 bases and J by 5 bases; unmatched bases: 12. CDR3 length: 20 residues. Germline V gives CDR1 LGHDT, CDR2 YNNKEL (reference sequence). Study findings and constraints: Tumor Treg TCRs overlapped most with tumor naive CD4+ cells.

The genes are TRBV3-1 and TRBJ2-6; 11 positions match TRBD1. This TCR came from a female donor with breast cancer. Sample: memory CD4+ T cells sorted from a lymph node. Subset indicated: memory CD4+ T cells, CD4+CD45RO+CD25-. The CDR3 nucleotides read TGTGCCAGCAGCCAAGATAGGAGCGGACAGGGGGCGACCTGGGCCAACGTCCTGACTTTC. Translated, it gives CASSQDRSGQGATWANVLTF.